This TCR beta chain was observed in a study of CD8 T cells in ankylosing spondylitis. This clonotype was counted a few times. TCRdb itself ran the 5' RACE reads through MiXCR, one entry per CDR3 protein. This sample has approximately 140,000 distinct CDR3 sequences, with 6.5% to 8.5% found just once. Material: synovial fluid, either unsorted or a sorted T cell fraction (not recorded which). This clonotype originated in a male donor with ankylosing spondylitis.

CDR3 sequence reads: CASSLDRAVTQYF. The CDR3 nucleotides are TGCGCCAGCAGCTTGGACAGGGCTGTGACCCAGTACTTC. This rearrangement joins TRBV5-1 to TRBJ2-5; tentative D call: TRBD1 (6 bases). This CDR3 contains 13 residues. Germline V gene sequence: CDR1 SGHRS, CDR2 YFSETQ. The V and J ends lost 0 bases and 7 bases respectively, with 10 bases between them.